A selection of T cell receptor beta chains follows, all from one sample in a study of response to subunit inactivated influenza vaccine. TCRdb reanalysed the RT-PCR reads using MiXCR and keeps one entry per CDR3 protein. The sample has roughly 500,000 distinct CDR3 sequences, more than 15% seen once. The sample consisted of CD4+ T cells sorted from PBMCs, taken around 25 months after vaccination. The source is a man aged 45 to 75 who received an inactivated influenza vaccine. The CDR3 runs from the conserved cysteine through the conserved F or W. The order of the fields is V gene, clone size, CDR3 protein. Size is stated for part of the rows, as once, few or many counts, or as a class when the clone is expanded.

V gene: TRBV4-3; clone size: NA; CDR3 protein: CASSQVRGASTDTQYF
V gene: TRBV29-1; clone size: NA; CDR3 protein: CSVGGTGSETQYF
V gene: TRBV19; clone size: NA; CDR3 protein: CASSYGTVTYEQYF
V gene: TRBV20-1; clone size: NA; CDR3 protein: CSAVLGNEQFF
V gene: TRBV5-1; clone size: few; CDR3 protein: CASSGLAGPTDTQYF
V gene: TRBV9; clone size: NA; CDR3 protein: CASSGTGGSTDTQYF
V gene: TRBV20-1; clone size: many; CDR3 protein: CSATRTGVVGELFF
V gene: TRBV5-1; clone size: many; CDR3 protein: CASSPGGGPSYNEQFF
V gene: TRBV20-1; clone size: few; CDR3 protein: CSARDPARRFSNQPQHF
V gene: TRBV5-6; clone size: NA; CDR3 protein: CASSFSDRATYNEQFF
V gene: TRBV4-2; clone size: few; CDR3 protein: CASSHPGGSSYEQYF
V gene: TRBV5-5; clone size: many; CDR3 protein: CASSLETGPSGYTF
V gene: TRBV29-1; clone size: NA; CDR3 protein: CSAVGVGQPQHF
V gene: TRBV20-1; clone size: NA; CDR3 protein: CSARATSGRDEQFF